Listed below are T cell receptor beta chains from one sample, sequenced in a study of Ad26.COV2.S vaccination and SARS-CoV-2 variants. This table comes from immunoSEQ multiplex PCR, and its TCRdb copy is limited to in-frame clones, with some not included. The repertoire holds about 370,000 clones, with 88% as singletons. The sample consisted of peripheral blood, taken in a trial of Ad26.COV2.S vaccine versus placebo. The receptors were gathered from a person between 18 and 65 years old who received the Ad26.COV2.S COVID-19 vaccine or a placebo. Both conserved end residues are part of each CDR3. A D gene is named only where the DNA matches it firmly. Size is stated for part of the rows, as once, few or many counts, or as a class when the clone is expanded.

d_call	v_call	j_call	clone_size	cdr3_aa	cdr3_nt
.	TRBV11-2	TRBJ2-7	.	CASSFLASTYEQYF	TGTGCCAGCAGCTTTTTGGCTAGCACCTACGAGCAGTACTTC
.	TRBV3-1/TRBV3-2	TRBJ1-2	.	CASSPGGGQGYTF	TGTGCCAGCAGCCCCGGGGGGGGGCAGGGCTACACCTTC
TRBD1	TRBV2	TRBJ2-3	.	CASSPWTGRTDTQYF	TGTGCCAGCAGCCCTTGGACAGGCCGCACAGATACGCAGTATTTT
.	TRBV10-1	TRBJ2-2	once	CATGTFGTGELFF	TGCGCCACCGGGACCTTCGGGACCGGGGAGCTGTTTTTT
.	TRBV5-8	TRBJ2-3	.	CASSLAGYSADTQYF	TGTGCCAGCAGCTTGGCGGGATATAGTGCTGATACGCAGTATTTT
.	TRBV27	TRBJ1-4	.	CASKAGVLRTNEKLFF	TGTGCCAGCAAGGCAGGGGTGCTTAGAACTAATGAAAAACTGTTTTTT
.	TRBV9	TRBJ1-2	.	CASSVFTGIYTF	TGTGCCAGCAGCGTATTTACAGGGATCTACACCTTC
.	TRBV2	TRBJ1-4	.	CASSEGAGDLTNEKLFF	TGTGCCAGCAGTGAAGGGGCAGGGGATCTGACTAATGAAAAACTGTTTTTT
.	TRBV18	TRBJ1-1	.	CASSPRTALENTEAFF	TGTGCCAGCTCACCCCGGACGGCCTTAGAGAACACTGAAGCTTTCTTT
.	TRBV6-5	TRBJ2-1	.	CASSYTGDPQFF	TGTGCCAGCAGTTACACCGGGGATCCGCAGTTCTTC
.	TRBV2	TRBJ1-4	once	CASSSFGDGEKLFF	TGTGCCAGCAGCTCTTTTGGGGACGGCGAAAAACTGTTTTTT
.	TRBV27	TRBJ2-6	.	CASSPGQSDDYSGANVLTF	TGTGCCAGCAGCCCCGGACAGAGTGATGACTACTCTGGGGCCAACGTCCTGACTTTC
.	TRBV30	TRBJ1-4	.	CAWSVLGEVAGEEKLFF	TGTGCCTGGAGTGTATTGGGCGAGGTGGCAGGGGAAGAAAAACTGTTTTTT
.	TRBV7-9	TRBJ2-7	.	CASSSSGVEQYF	TGTGCCAGCAGCTCGTCCGGGGTCGAGCAGTACTTC
.	TRBV29-1	TRBJ1-1	once	CSVEINTEAFF	TGCAGCGTCGAAATAAACACTGAAGCTTTCTTT
.	TRBV15	TRBJ2-1	.	CATSRSDPSGEQFF	TGTGCCACCAGCAGATCGGACCCCTCCGGGGAGCAGTTCTTC
.	TRBV24-1	TRBJ1-5	.	CATSRVGQPQHF	TGTGCCACCAGTAGAGTAGGGCAGCCCCAGCATTTT
TRBD2	TRBV20-1	TRBJ2-3	.	CSASSGGADTQYF	TGCAGTGCTAGTAGCGGGGGGGCAGATACGCAGTATTTT
TRBD2	TRBV20-1	TRBJ2-1	.	CSASRLTSGGAGEQFF	TGCAGTGCTAGTCGGCTGACTAGCGGGGGGGCCGGTGAGCAGTTCTTC
.	TRBV6-6	TRBJ2-5	many	CASSYLQETQYF	TGTGCCAGCAGTTACCTCCAAGAGACCCAGTACTTC
.	TRBV30	TRBJ2-2	.	CAWTLGQGAGELFF	TGTGCCTGGACCCTCGGGCAGGGCGCCGGGGAGCTGTTTTTT
.	TRBV5-4	TRBJ1-2	once	CASSTRLGANYGYTF	TGTGCCAGCAGCACCCGATTGGGGGCTAACTATGGCTACACCTTC
.	TRBV28	TRBJ1-1	.	CASSILTGEAFF	TGTGCCAGCAGTATCCTAACAGGTGAAGCTTTCTTT
.	TRBV2	TRBJ1-2	.	CASSEADGYTF	TGTGCCAGCAGTGAAGCCGATGGCTACACCTTC
.	TRBV21-1	TRBJ1-3	.	CASSYSTENTIYF	TGTGCCAGCAGCTACTCCACAGAAAACACCATATATTTT
.	TRBV12-3/TRBV12-4	TRBJ1-5	.	CASSFSGDQPQHF	TGTGCCAGCAGTTTCTCAGGGGATCAGCCCCAGCATTTT
.	TRBV11-3	TRBJ2-7	.	CASSLVGKSAEQYF	TGTGCCAGCAGCTTAGTGGGGAAGAGTGCTGAGCAGTACTTC
TRBD2	TRBV5-1	TRBJ2-5	.	CASSMGTRETQYF	TGCGCCAGCAGCATGGGGACTAGAGAGACCCAGTACTTC
TRBD2	TRBV2	TRBJ2-3	.	CASSGTSADTQYF	TGTGCCAGCAGTGGGACTAGCGCAGATACGCAGTATTTT
.	TRBV11-2	TRBJ2-3	.	CASSFVDDTQYF	TGTGCCAGCAGCTTCGTCGATGATACGCAGTATTTT
.	TRBV5-8	TRBJ2-5	.	CASSLKGQETQYF	TGTGCCAGCAGCTTGAAGGGTCAAGAGACCCAGTACTTC
TRBD1	TRBV4-2	TRBJ1-2	few	CASSQDRGQGVYGYTF	TGTGCCAGCAGCCAAGACCGGGGGCAGGGGGTCTATGGCTACACCTTC
.	TRBV4-1	TRBJ2-1	many	CASSQVVQANNEQFF	TGCGCCAGCAGCCAAGTGGTCCAGGCAAACAATGAGCAGTTCTTC
TRBD2	TRBV2	TRBJ2-7	.	CASIRTSGGFYEQYF	TGTGCCAGCATCAGGACTAGCGGGGGGTTCTACGAGCAGTACTTC
TRBD1	TRBV5-1	TRBJ1-1	few	CASSPTGRTEAFF	TGCGCCAGCAGTCCGACAGGGAGAACTGAAGCTTTCTTT
.	TRBV7-8	TRBJ1-2	.	CASSLRQALHGYTF	TGTGCCAGCAGCTTGCGACAGGCCCTCCATGGCTACACCTTC
TRBD1	TRBV5-4	TRBJ1-2	few	CASSGDRGLGYTF	TGTGCCAGCAGTGGGGACAGGGGGCTGGGCTACACCTTC
TRBD1	TRBV19	TRBJ1-1	once	CASSPLGQINTEAFF	TGTGCCAGTAGTCCCCTGGGACAGATTAACACTGAAGCTTTCTTT
.	TRBV11-2	TRBJ2-3	.	CASSPSQDTQYF	TGTGCCAGCAGCCCAAGTCAGGATACGCAGTATTTT
TRBD1	TRBV10-3	TRBJ1-2	.	CAISAEGLAGGGYTF	TGTGCCATCAGTGCCGAGGGCCTGGCAGGGGGCGGCTACACCTTC
.	TRBV18	TRBJ2-4	.	CASSPPSRGENIQYF	TGTGCCAGCTCACCACCGAGCCGGGGTGAAAACATTCAGTACTTC